This T cell receptor beta chain stems from a study of glioma-infiltrating T cells after dendritic cell vaccination. The V end was cut by 7 bases, the J end by 3 bases, with 15 bases between. CDR1 and CDR2 (germline): SGHVS, FQNEAQ. The CDR3 has 14 residues. Here immunoSEQ multiplex PCR was the method, and the copy in TCRdb shows in-frame clones only, minus some. The data contain almost 90,000 clones, less than 90% of them seen just once; the ten biggest clones take up around 6.5%. Time point specified: after dendritic cell vaccination, including at tumor progression/relapse. Sequences were derived from blood, sampled after dendritic cell vaccination. The clonotype originates from a human donor with glioblastoma. This chain connects TRBV7-8 to TRBJ1-1; D gene unclear. Written as DNA, the CDR3 is TGTGCCAGCACCTACCGGAGCGGGGACACTGAAGCTTTCTTT. Its protein product is CASTYRSGDTEAFF.